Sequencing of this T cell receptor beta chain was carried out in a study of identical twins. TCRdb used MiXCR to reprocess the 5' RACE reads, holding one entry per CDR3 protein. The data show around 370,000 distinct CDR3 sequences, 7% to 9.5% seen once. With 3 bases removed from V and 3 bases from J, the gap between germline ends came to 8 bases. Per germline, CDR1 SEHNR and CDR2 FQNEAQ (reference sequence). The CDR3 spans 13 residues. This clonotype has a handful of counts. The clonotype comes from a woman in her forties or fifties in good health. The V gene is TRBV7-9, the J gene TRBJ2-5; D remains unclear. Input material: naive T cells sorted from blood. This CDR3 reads CASSFPKEETQYF. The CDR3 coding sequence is TGTGCCAGCAGCTTCCCCAAGGAAGAGACCCAGTACTTC. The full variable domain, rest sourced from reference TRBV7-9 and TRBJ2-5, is DTGVSQNPRHKITKRGQNVTFRCDPISEHNRLYWYRQTLGQGPEFLTYFQNEAQLEKSRLLSDRFSAERPKGSFSTLEIQRTEQGDSAMYLCASSFPKEETQYFGPGTRLLVL.